These 2 T cell receptor beta chains were all obtained from the same sample, sequenced in a study of response to subunit inactivated influenza vaccine. TCRdb re-called the RT-PCR reads with MiXCR, one entry per CDR3 protein. Of under 950,000 distinct CDR3 sequences in the sample, 21% were seen once. The starting material was PBMCs from blood, obtained more than 4 days after vaccination. The source is a man in his fifties or sixties who received an inactivated influenza vaccine.

This clonotype was recorded many times. The chain links TRBV6-1 to TRBJ1-2; D call uncertain. The CDR3 runs to 13 residues. CDR1 and CDR2 (germline): MNHNS, SASEGT. V was pared by 3 bases and J by 7 bases, with 12 bases between. This CDR3 is CASSDFRDSGYTF. The CDR3, as DNA: TGTGCCAGCAGTGACTTCCGAGACTCTGGCTACACCTTC.

This clonotype was counted at least ten times. V and J are TRBV7-6 and TRBJ2-3; 9 bases match TRBD2. Germline V gene lookup returns CDR1 SGHVS and CDR2 FNYEAQ. V lost 0 bases and J lost 9; bases outside the gene matches: 1. CDR3 length: 13 amino acids. CDR3: CASSLAGTSTQYF. The CDR3 DNA sequence: TGTGCCAGCAGCTTAGCCGGGACTAGCACGCAGTATTTT.